This TCR beta chain comes out of a study of T cell responses to AZD1222 COVID-19 vaccine. Per the germline V gene, CDR1 is SGHAT and CDR2 is FQNNGV. The CDR3 is made up of 18 amino acids. The J segment lost 4 bases and the V segment lost 2 bases, leaving 14 bases of the junction unmatched. Profiling relied on immunoSEQ multiplex PCR, and the TCRdb table lists in-frame clones only, not all of them. The data contain about 140,000 clones, around 92% of them singletons. This rearrangement joins TRBV11-2 to TRBJ2-1; 7 nucleotides match TRBD2. This sequence originates from an adult in good health. The source material was peripheral blood, sampled on day 0 of AZD1222 vaccination. The CDR3: CASSLPSGAPPEYNEQFF. The CDR3 nucleotides are TGTGCCAGCAGCTTACCTAGCGGCGCTCCCCCTGAATACAATGAGCAGTTCTTC.